This TCR beta chain was sequenced in a study of T-cell memory formation after mild COVID-19. Of note for this clonotype: Antigen unknown.

Findings and limits, study-wide: Shrinking CD4+ clones resided mostly in CM and EM, and CD8+ ones in EMRA. The authors did not confirm SARS-CoV-2 specificity of second-wave clones peaking day 37.

TCR alpha and TCR beta cDNA libraries carrying sample barcodes and UMIs came from 5'RACE with constant-segment primers. TCRdb reprocessed the 5' RACE reads via MiXCR and lists one record per CDR3 protein. The table includes 250,000 or so distinct CDR3 sequences, more than 15% detected once. The CDR3 runs 13 residues. V was shortened by 5 bases and J by 7 bases, with 14 bases between the two germline ends. Germline V CDR1 and CDR2: MGHDK, SYGVNS. The specimen sequenced was PBMCs or a T cell subset sorted from them (not recorded which). This TCR derives from a man aged 18-30 years who had mild COVID-19 (a few samples of this study predate the infection). Cell type and time point are not known. This rearrangement joins TRBV25-1 to TRBJ1-2; D gene uncertain. CDR3 in DNA: TGTGCCAGCAGTCCTCGGACTTTCTCTGGCTACACCTTC. Residues: CASSPRTFSGYTF.